The 7 T cell receptor beta chains below come from one sample, sequenced in a study of shared clonotypes between healthy human individuals. Repertoires were generated with immunoSEQ multiplex PCR, while TCRdb's copy carries only in-frame clones and drops some. This sample has 2 million to 2.5 million clones, with just under 95% found just once. Sequences were obtained from naive CD4+ T cells from PBMCs. Subset noted: CD45RA+ positively selected. These TCRs come from a man in his late teens or twenties in good health. Some clones in this sample may be carry-over from other donors' samples.

The gene calls are TRBV7-2 and TRBJ2-5; 9 bases align to TRBD2. This CDR3 spans 14 amino acids. Germline V gene data show CDR1 as SGHTA and CDR2 as FQGNSA. With V trimmed by 4 bases and J by 5 bases, 5 bases remained unmatched. CDR3 nucleotide sequence: TGTGCCAGCAGCTCCGGGACTAGCATTGAGACCCAGTACTTC. Its protein product is CASSSGTSIETQYF.

The chain links TRBV5-1 to TRBJ1-1; no clear D gene. This CDR3 region has 14 residues. The V gene's germline CDR1 is SGHRS and CDR2 YFSETQ. With 3 bases removed from V and 4 bases from J, the gap between germline ends came to 13 bases. DNA for the CDR3: TGCGCCAGCAGCTCCTCCTCGGGGAGCACTGAAGCTTTCTTT. It translates to CASSSSSGSTEAFF.

J is TRBJ1-2 and V is TRBV6-1; 8 bases line up with TRBD1. From germline, CDR1 is MNHNS and CDR2 SASEGT. The CDR3 length is 13 residues. V gave up 6 bases and J gave up 2 bases; unmatched junction bases: 2. The CDR3 loop is CASSTGGNYGYTF. DNA of the CDR3: TGTGCCAGCAGCACAGGGGGAAACTATGGCTACACCTTC.

The V gene is TRBV7-9, the J gene TRBJ2-3, with 8 bases identical to TRBD1. V was clipped by 5 bases and J by 2 bases; unmatched bases: 6. CDR1 and CDR2 (germline): SEHNR, FQNEAQ (reference sequence). The CDR3 totals 15 residues. The CDR3 sequence is CASSIDRGATDTQYF. The CDR3 DNA follows: TGTGCCAGCAGCATCGACAGGGGCGCCACAGATACGCAGTATTTT.

This rearrangement joins TRBV10-3 to TRBJ2-6, with a tentative D call TRBD2 (5 bases). Germline V gives CDR1 ENHRY, CDR2 SYGVKD. CDR3 length: 15 residues. The germline V and J ends were trimmed by 4 bases and 4 bases, with 11 bases remaining between them. This chain's CDR3 is CAISANGGGANVLTF. For the CDR3, the DNA is TGTGCCATCAGTGCGAACGGAGGAGGGGCCAACGTCCTGACTTTC.

The chain uses TRBV28 and TRBJ2-3, with TRBD1 matching 7 bases. CDR1 and CDR2 from the germline V gene are MDHEN and SYDVKM. The V and J ends lost 3 bases and 1 base, in that order; junction bases with no gene match: 4. The CDR3 length is 15 residues. The CDR3 region has the DNA TGTGCCAGCAGTTTCAAGGGGGCTCGCACAGATACGCAGTATTTT. It yields the protein CASSFKGARTDTQYF.

This rearrangement joins TRBV21-1 to TRBJ2-7; TRBD2, as called in the table, went unchecked against the DNA. TRBV21-1 is given as a pseudogene. This CDR3 spans 15 amino acids. The CDR3 spells CASRSGTSGDYEQYF. CDR3 coding DNA: TGTGCCAGCAGGTCCGGGACTAGCGGAGACTACGAGCAGTACTTC.